Detailed here is one T cell receptor beta chain. Germline V gene data show CDR1 as SGHAT and CDR2 as FQNNGV. This CDR3 is built from 14 residues. V lost 2 bases, J lost 6 bases, and 11 bases lay in between. The source of the sample is a study of blood T cell repertoires in COVID-19. Study context: COVID-19 samples, acute and convalescent, were from the United States, Italy and Spain. Nucleic acid was either cDNA or gDNA, and it came from T cells, B-cell-depleted T cells, or PBMCs.

As processed by the authors: Scientists estimated how many nucleated cells there were by amplifying reference gene primers. Profiled with immunoSEQ multiplex PCR; TCRdb holds only in-frame clones, not every one. D and trimming come from the DNA, and the V and J calls and clone size come from that table. The table has roughly 110,000 clones, 80% to 90% seen once. Sequences were obtained from peripheral blood. The sequence was collected from a middle-aged man with active or convalescent COVID-19. The rearrangement uses TRBV11-2 and TRBJ2-1; possible D gene TRBD1, 5 bases. The CDR3 coding sequence is TGTGCCAGCAGCTTAAACCCAGGGATCAATGAGCAGTTCTTC. It translates to CASSLNPGINEQFF. The full variable domain, in which reference TRBV11-2 and TRBJ2-1 provide the parts outside the CDR3, is EAGVAQSPRYKIIEKRQSVAFWCNPISGHATLYWYQQILGQGPKLLIQFQNNGVVDDSQLPKDRFSAERLKGVDSTLKIQPAKLEDSAVYLCASSLNPGINEQFFGPGTRLTVL.